Below, 8 T cell receptor beta chains from the same sample are listed, as sequenced in a study of blood T cell repertoires in COVID-19. Clones were sequenced by immunoSEQ multiplex PCR, and TCRdb holds only the in-frame ones, with some missing. The top ten clones hold roughly 10% of a sample with roughly 56,000 clones, 65% to 90% of them seen once. The sample was peripheral blood. The receptor source for this set is a human donor in a cohort sampled during active COVID-19.

The chain recombines TRBV28 with TRBJ1-6; D is perhaps TRBD1 (5 bases). Trimming removed 6 bases at V and 7 bases at J, with 10 bases between. This CDR3 comprises 13 residues. CDR1 and CDR2 (germline): MDHEN, SYDVKM. This chain's CDR3 is CASRQVQNSPLHF. For the CDR3, the DNA is TGTGCCAGCAGACAGGTACAGAATTCACCCCTCCACTTT.

The chain has TRBV19 and TRBJ2-7, with 10 positions matching TRBD1. This CDR3 region has 15 residues. CDR1 and CDR2 (germline): LNHDA, SQIVND (reference sequence). V dropped 1 base and J dropped 5; count of bases not matched to a gene: 5. The CDR3 region is CASSIGTGGYNEQYF. DNA for the CDR3: TGTGCCAGTAGTATAGGGACAGGGGGTTACAACGAGCAGTACTTC.

The rearrangement links TRBV19 to TRBJ1-5; D may be TRBD1 (6 bases). CDR3 length equals 13 residues. V was clipped by 8 bases and J by 2 bases, with 10 bases between them. Germline CDR1 and CDR2: LNHDA and SQIVND (reference sequence). This CDR3 reads CASDRQGNQPQHF. CDR3 bases: TGTGCCAGTGATAGACAGGGCAATCAGCCCCAGCATTTT.

The chain employs TRBV7-8 and TRBJ2-7; TRBD2 aligns across 7 bases. CDR1 is SGHVS, CDR2 FQNEAQ, per germline. Trimming cost V 5 bases and J 1 base; bases outside gene matches: 8. The CDR3 consists of 15 residues. CDR3 bases: TGTGCCAGCAGCCAGAGCGGGATATCTTCCTACGAGCAGTACTTC. Encoded protein: CASSQSGISSYEQYF.

V gene TRBV24-1 combines with J gene TRBJ1-2; 8 nucleotides align to TRBD1. This CDR3 spans 13 amino acids. Germline loops: CDR1 KGHDR, CDR2 SFDVKD. Trimming cost V 5 bases and J 7 bases; bases outside gene matches: 5. The CDR3 bases are TGTGCCACCAGTGCGCAGGGGGCCTCTGGCTACACCTTC. Protein sequence: CATSAQGASGYTF.

The gene calls are TRBV3-1 (or the pseudogene TRBV3-2) and TRBJ1-6; TRBD1 aligns across 7 bases. Germline lookup yields CDR1 LGHDT and CDR2 YNNKEL (reference sequence). CDR3 length: 18 amino acids. Trimming cost V 8 bases and J 0 bases; bases outside gene matches: 13. CDR3 sequence (DNA): TGTGCCAGCGATAAACTCCGGGACAGTCACTCCTATAATTCACCCCTCCACTTT. Amino acid sequence: CASDKLRDSHSYNSPLHF.

This chain connects TRBV6-1 to TRBJ2-1; 9 bases map to TRBD1. Unmatched junction bases numbered 9, after V lost 5 bases and J lost 10 bases. Germline CDR1 is MNHNS and CDR2 is SASEGT. The length of the CDR3 is 14 residues. The CDR3 protein is CASSFGTGKNEQFF. As DNA, the CDR3 is TGTGCCAGCAGTTTCGGGACAGGGAAGAACGAGCAGTTCTTC.

V and J are TRBV6-5 and TRBJ1-1, with D possibly being TRBD1 (6 bases). The CDR3 covers 15 residues. The germline V gene encodes CDR1 MNHEY and CDR2 SVGAGI. Trimming shortened V by 5 bases and J by 0 bases, and 13 bases separated the two germline ends. CDR3 protein: CASSIHRDMNTEAFF. The CDR3 DNA reads TGTGCCAGCAGTATTCACAGGGACATGAACACTGAAGCTTTCTTT.